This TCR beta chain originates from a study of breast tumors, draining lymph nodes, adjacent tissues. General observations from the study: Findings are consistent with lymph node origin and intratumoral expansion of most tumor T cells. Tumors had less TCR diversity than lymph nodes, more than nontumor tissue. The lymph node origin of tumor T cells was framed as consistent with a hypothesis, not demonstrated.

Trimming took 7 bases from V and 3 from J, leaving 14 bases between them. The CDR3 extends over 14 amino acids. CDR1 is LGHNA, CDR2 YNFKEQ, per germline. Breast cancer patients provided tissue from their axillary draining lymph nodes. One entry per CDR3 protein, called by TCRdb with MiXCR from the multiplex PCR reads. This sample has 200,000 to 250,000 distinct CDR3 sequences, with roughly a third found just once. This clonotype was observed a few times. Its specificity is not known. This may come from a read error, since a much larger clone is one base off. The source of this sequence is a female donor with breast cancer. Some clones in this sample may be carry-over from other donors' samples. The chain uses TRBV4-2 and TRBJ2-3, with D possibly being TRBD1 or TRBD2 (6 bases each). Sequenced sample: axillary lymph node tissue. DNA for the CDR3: TGTGCCAGCAACAGGGCGGAGGGGACAGATACGCAGTATTTT. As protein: CASNRAEGTDTQYF.